The 3 T cell receptor beta chains below come from one sample, sequenced in a study of blood T cell repertoires in COVID-19. TCRdb keeps only in-frame clones here, not all; method: immunoSEQ multiplex PCR. Of some 19,000 clones in the sample, around 83% were seen once. The material sequenced was peripheral blood. The receptor source for this set is a man between 65 and 85 years old with acute or convalescent COVID-19.

The chain combines TRBV3-1 (or the pseudogene TRBV3-2) with TRBJ2-3; D may be TRBD2 (5 bases). Trimming removed 1 base from V and 10 bases from J, with 15 bases in between. The germline CDR1 and CDR2 sequences are LGHDT and YNNKEL (reference sequence). The length of the CDR3 is 14 residues. For the CDR3, the DNA is TGTGCCAGCAGCCAAGTCCCGGACTCCATTCCGCAGTATTTT. It is translated as CASSQVPDSIPQYF.

The chain combines TRBV6-6 with TRBJ1-6; a possible D gene is TRBD1 (6 bases). This CDR3 is built from 14 residues. V was clipped by 7 bases and J by 7 bases, with 14 bases between them. The germline CDR1 and CDR2 sequences are MNHNY and SVGAGI (reference sequence). This chain's CDR3 is CASKGDPGNSPLHF. The CDR3 nucleotides read TGTGCCAGCAAGGGGGACCCTGGGAATTCACCCCTCCACTTT.

The chain links TRBV10-3 to TRBJ2-7; tentatively, D is TRBD2 (5 bases). The germline V gene has CDR1 ENHRY and CDR2 SYGVKD. V lost 8 bases to trimming and J lost 2 bases, with 13 bases between them. The CDR3 loop spans 13 amino acids. CDR3 sequence reads: CAIGGLTTYEQYF. The DNA for the CDR3 is TGTGCCATCGGCGGACTCACCACCTACGAGCAGTACTTC.